This T cell receptor beta chain emerged from a study of T cells in severe cutaneous drug reactions (dated by TCRdb to the late 2010s). With regard to the full study: Patients were recruited between the early 2010s and the late 2010s from Taiwan, Thailand and a European registry network. Only patients with a probable or definite SJS/TEN or DRESS diagnosis by RegiSCAR criteria were enrolled. The culprit drug was assigned using the Naranjo algorithm and the ALDEN drug causality algorithm. Patients in either the acute or the recovery stage provided biological samples, such as blister fluids/cells and PBMC. Bulk TCR sequencing was combined with single-cell sequencing, quantitative PCR validation, functional assays and transgenic mouse experiments. The libraries were made with iRepertoire multiplex PCR, and the authors referred to a comparison in which iRepertoire and 5' RACE methods, with or without UMI, captured abundant clonotypes to a similar degree. Here is what the overall study found, with its caveats: The authors stated that further study is still needed to find out whether the public TCR applies more generally to SJS/TEN caused by other drugs. A strong increase in TRBV12-4 usage was observed in CBZ-SJS/TEN patients, with averages of around 33% in blister cells and around 5% in PBMC. A public TCRbeta CDR3, present at a mean of 13.57% in all seven CBZ-SJS/TEN blister samples, was undetectable or scarce in PBMC from tolerant controls and healthy donors.

Library preparation used the iRepertoire multiplex PCR system with TCR subtype-specific primers for both bulk and single-cell sequencing. Bulk TCR beta libraries were generated by multiplex PCR with primers targeting V, D and J gene regions. Bulk TCR library preparation used roughly 100-550 ng of RNA per sample as input. An Illumina MiSeq was used to sequence the bulk TCR beta amplicons. In the authors' own workflow: Sample misassignments and low-quality sequencing reads were filtered out during quality control steps. The amino acids lying between the V-gene Y[YFLI]C motif and the J-segment [FW]GXGT motif were defined as CDR3. The IMGT database served as the reference for assigning TRBV and TRBJ genes and CDR3 clonotypes. Per-sample TRBV expression was normalized to the mean of the same gene in PBMC from approximately 40 healthy donors. TCRdb reanalyzed the reads, keeping one entry per CDR3 protein sequence and omitting DNA. TCRdb, not the original authors, processed these V and J calls. This sample's listing comprises fewer than 11,000 distinct CDR3 sequences. Jointly, the top ten make up about 20% of the sample.

About this clonotype itself: This clone's antigen is unknown.

Taken from the germline V gene (reference sequence), the CDR1 and CDR2 loops are DFQATT and SNEGSKA. The CDR3 covers 17 residues, taking in both the cysteine and the phenylalanine. The entry carries no DNA sequence. Sequencing was performed on donors who were patients with carbamazepine-induced Stevens-Johnson syndrome or toxic epidermal necrolysis (CBZ-SJS/TEN). To look for drug-specific clonotypes, next-generation sequencing was used to profile the T cell receptor repertoires of patients with drug-induced severe cutaneous adverse reactions. The RNA was isolated from either blister cells of skin lesions or peripheral blood mononuclear cells.

The receptor chain draws on TRBV20-1 and TRBJ2-1; TCRdb names TRBD2, which stays unverified in the absence of DNA. This receptor was identified in a human donor with Stevens-Johnson syndrome, a severe cutaneous drug reaction. Sequenced input: cells from a skin blister. This specimen's cell subset or site label, per the study, means: unsorted cells from skin lesion blisters. The CDR3 protein sequence reads: CSARLLADPSLYNEQFF.